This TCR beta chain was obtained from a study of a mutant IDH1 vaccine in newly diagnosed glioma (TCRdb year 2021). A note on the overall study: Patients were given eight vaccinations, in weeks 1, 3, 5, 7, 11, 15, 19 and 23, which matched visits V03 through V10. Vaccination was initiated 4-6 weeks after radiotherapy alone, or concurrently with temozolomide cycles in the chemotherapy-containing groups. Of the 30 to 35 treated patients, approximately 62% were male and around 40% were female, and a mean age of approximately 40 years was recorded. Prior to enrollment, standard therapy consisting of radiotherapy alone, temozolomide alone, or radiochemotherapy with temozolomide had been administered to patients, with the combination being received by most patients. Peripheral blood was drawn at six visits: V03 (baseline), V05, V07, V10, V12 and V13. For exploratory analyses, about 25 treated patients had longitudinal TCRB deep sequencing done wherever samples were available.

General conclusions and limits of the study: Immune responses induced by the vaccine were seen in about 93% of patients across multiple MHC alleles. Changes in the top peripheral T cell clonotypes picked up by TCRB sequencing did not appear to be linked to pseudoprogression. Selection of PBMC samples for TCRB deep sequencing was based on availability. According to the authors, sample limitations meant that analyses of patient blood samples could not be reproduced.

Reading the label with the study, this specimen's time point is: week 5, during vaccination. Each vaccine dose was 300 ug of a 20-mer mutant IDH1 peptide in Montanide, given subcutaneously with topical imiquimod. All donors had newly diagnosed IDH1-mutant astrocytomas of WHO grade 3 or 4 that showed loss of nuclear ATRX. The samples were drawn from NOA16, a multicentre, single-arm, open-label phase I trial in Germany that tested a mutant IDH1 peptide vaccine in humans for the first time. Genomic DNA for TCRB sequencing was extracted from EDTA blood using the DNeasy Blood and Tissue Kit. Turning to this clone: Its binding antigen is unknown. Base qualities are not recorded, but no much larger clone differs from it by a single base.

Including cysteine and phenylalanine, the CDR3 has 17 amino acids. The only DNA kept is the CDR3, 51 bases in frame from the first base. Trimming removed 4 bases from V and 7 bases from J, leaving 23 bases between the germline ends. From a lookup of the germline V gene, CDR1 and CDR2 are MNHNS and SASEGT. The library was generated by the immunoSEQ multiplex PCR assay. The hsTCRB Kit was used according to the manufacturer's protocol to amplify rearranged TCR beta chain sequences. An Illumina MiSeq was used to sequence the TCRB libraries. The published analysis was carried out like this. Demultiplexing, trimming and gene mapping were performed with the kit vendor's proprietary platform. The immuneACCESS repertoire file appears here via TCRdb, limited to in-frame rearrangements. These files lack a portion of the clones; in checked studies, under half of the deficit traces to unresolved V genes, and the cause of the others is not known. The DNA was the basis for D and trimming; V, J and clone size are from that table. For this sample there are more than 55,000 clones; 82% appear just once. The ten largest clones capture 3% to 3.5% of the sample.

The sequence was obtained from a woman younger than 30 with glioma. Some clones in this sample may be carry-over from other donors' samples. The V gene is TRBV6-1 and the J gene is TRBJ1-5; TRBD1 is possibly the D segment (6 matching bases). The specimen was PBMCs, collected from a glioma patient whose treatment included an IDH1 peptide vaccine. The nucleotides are TGTGCCAGCAGTGGTTCCGGGGCCCGAAGAGGGGGGCAGCCCCAGCATTTT. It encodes CASSGSGARRGGQPQHF.